The entry below gives a single T cell receptor beta chain sequence along with its context. The sample belongs to a study of shared clonotypes between healthy human individuals. On the study more broadly: The donors, a couple of women and a few men, were aged 18 to 49. Each donor had three CD4 naive, three CD4 memory, two CD8 naive and one CD8 memory plate.

DNA at about 0.2 ug, 25,000 to 35,000 T cell genomes, went into sorted-subset replicate PCRs. Sequencing used immunoSEQ multiplex PCR; TCRdb keeps in-frame clones, though not all of them. The data contain some 2.1 million clones, 85% to 95% of them singletons. Naive CD8 isolation took CD45RO-negative cells positively selected for CCR7 and excluded terminally differentiated effector memory CD45RA+ cells. Every contributor of samples was a Caucasian grown-up residing in Nashville, Tennessee. Trimming removed 1 base from V and 4 bases from J, with 8 bases in between. From germline, CDR1 is SGHTA and CDR2 FQGNSA. This CDR3 is built from 14 residues.

The receptor was isolated from a man aged 18-30 years in good health. The chain couples TRBV7-2 to TRBJ2-1; D assignment may be TRBD1 or TRBD2 (5 bases each). Sequenced: naive CD8+ T cells sorted from blood. The CDR3 sequence: CASSLVGVYNEQFF. The CDR3, as DNA: TGTGCCAGCAGCTTAGTGGGGGTTTACAATGAGCAGTTCTTC.